This T cell receptor beta chain was sequenced during a study of cytotoxic CD8 clonotypes in ibrutinib-treated CLL. Study-wide points: On treatment, the uncommon public clonotypes contracted or remained stable. Before falling back toward baseline at progression, clonality had risen at the time of ibrutinib response.

Assay used: immunoSEQ multiplex PCR; TCRdb lists only in-frame clones, some missing. The profile shows approximately 150,000 clones, approximately 80% of them singletons. A remark on this clone: Its antigen remains unknown.

In germline, CDR1 is LNHDA, CDR2 SQIVND (reference sequence). Trimming took 6 bases from V and 0 from J, leaving 12 bases between them. This CDR3 spans 14 amino acids. The material sequenced was PBMCs, taken after 12 months of ibrutinib treatment. This sequence joins TRBV19 and TRBJ2-7, with a tentative D call TRBD1 (5 bases). The TCR was taken from a human donor with chronic lymphocytic leukemia. CDR3 in DNA: TGTGCCAGTAGGCCGACAGAGATCTCCTACGAGCAGTACTTC. Amino acid sequence: CASRPTEISYEQYF.